The 20 T cell receptor beta chains given below trace back to one sample, sequenced in a study of blood T cell repertoires in COVID-19 (dated by TCRdb to 2018 to 2020). Library preparation was by the immunoSEQ multiplex PCR assay. Imported from immuneACCESS, the table was reduced by TCRdb to in-frame sequences with V and J called. These copies leave out some clones; in studies compared against another copy, an unresolved V gene accounts for under half, and the cause of the remainder is not known. This sample comprises about 120,000 clones, 65% to 90% of them detected only once. The ten largest make up roughly a quarter of the sample. The sequencing sample was made of peripheral blood. The receptors here all came from a woman of 80 years or more with acute or convalescent COVID-19.

On this clone itself: Different DNA sequences within this sample yield the same CDR3. The chain employs TRBV5-1 and TRBJ1-2; TRBD1 agrees at 8 bases. This CDR3 has 14 residues. CDR1 is SGHRS, CDR2 YFSETQ, per germline. V gave up 1 base and J gave up 5 bases; unmatched junction bases: 4. The CDR3 sequence is CASSLSTGGYGYTF. CDR3 nucleotide sequence: TGCGCCAGCAGCTTGTCCACAGGGGGTTATGGCTACACCTTC.

This clone was counted once. V usage is TRBV7-8 and J usage is TRBJ1-6; 7 bases are a match to TRBD1. This CDR3 comprises 15 residues. The V gene's germline CDR1 is SGHVS and CDR2 FQNEAQ. The V and J ends lost 2 bases and 5 bases, in that order; junction bases with no gene match: 3. The CDR3 DNA sequence: TGTGCCAGCAGCTTACCGGGACAGAATAATTCACCCCTCCACTTT. Amino acid sequence: CASSLPGQNNSPLHF.

The rearrangement uses TRBV28 and TRBJ1-4; D call uncertain. V dropped 8 bases and J dropped 8 bases, with 15 bases sitting between them. Germline CDR1 and CDR2: MDHEN and SYDVKM. The CDR3 sequence is 13 residues long. CDR3 sequence (DNA): TGTGCCAGCGGAGGGAATTTTAGGGAAAAACTGTTTTTT. Translating gives CASGGNFREKLFF.

The V and J genes are TRBV28 and TRBJ1-2; 8 nucleotides line up with TRBD1. This CDR3 contains 13 residues. Per germline, CDR1 MDHEN and CDR2 SYDVKM. With V trimmed by 8 bases and J by 4 bases, 6 bases remained unmatched. CDR3 DNA sequence: TGTGCCAGCGGACCCGGGACAGGCTATGGCTACACCTTC. Translation: CASGPGTGYGYTF.

The V call is TRBV3-1 (or the pseudogene TRBV3-2), the J call TRBJ2-1; 7 positions agree with TRBD2. In germline, CDR1 is LGHDT, CDR2 YNNKEL (reference sequence). After removal of 3 bases from V and 8 bases from J, the junction contained 4 bases not matched to a gene. The CDR3 loop spans 13 amino acids. The CDR3 bases are TGTGCCAGCAGCCAGCGGGGGATAGATGAGCAGTTCTTC. This sequence encodes CASSQRGIDEQFF.

The chain has TRBV27 and TRBJ2-6; tentative D call: TRBD2 (5 bases). The CDR3 has 15 amino acids. Germline V gives CDR1 MNHEY, CDR2 SMNVEV (reference sequence). V was pared by 6 bases and J by 2 bases, with 11 bases between. This CDR3 reads CASSPRGTGANVLTF. DNA of the CDR3: TGTGCCAGCAGCCCTCGGGGAACTGGGGCCAACGTCCTGACTTTC. The full variable domain, in which reference TRBV27 and TRBJ2-6 provide the parts outside the CDR3, is EAQVTQNPRYLITVTGKKLTVTCSQNMNHEYMSWYRQDPGLGLRQIYYSMNVEVTDKGDVPEGYKVSRKEKRNFPLILESPSPNQTSLYFCASSPRGTGANVLTFGAGSRLTVL.

The CDR3 coding sequence is TGTGCCAGCAGCACAGTGAACACTGAAGCTTTCTTT. Protein: CASSTVNTEAFF. The chain is built from TRBV5-4 and TRBJ1-1; D is unresolved. The CDR3 is 12 amino acids. Germline V gene data show CDR1 as SGHNT and CDR2 as YYREEE (reference sequence). Trimming stripped 4 bases from V and 0 bases from J, with 4 bases between.

This rearrangement joins TRBV6-6 to TRBJ1-1, with 12 bases that match TRBD1. The junction had 7 bases not matched to a gene; V was cut back by 7 bases and J by 4 bases. The germline V gene encodes CDR1 MNHNY and CDR2 SVGAGI (reference sequence). The CDR3 extends over 15 amino acids. The CDR3 DNA reads TGTGCCAGCACACGGGACAGGGGGCTTGGCACTGAAGCTTTCTTT. Its translation: CASTRDRGLGTEAFF.

The chain is built from TRBV3-1 (or the pseudogene TRBV3-2) and TRBJ1-1; D possibly corresponds to TRBD1 (6 bases). CDR3 length: 12 amino acids. The germline CDR1 and CDR2 sequences are LGHDT and YNNKEL (reference sequence). Trimming took off 4 bases at V and 8 bases at J, with 11 bases between the two ends. CDR3 sequence (DNA): TGTGCCAGCAGCCGGGGGGGCATCGAAGCTTTCTTT. Its protein product is CASSRGGIEAFF.

The chain has TRBV11-2 and TRBJ2-2; 7 bases map to TRBD1. The V and J ends lost 5 bases and 2 bases, in that order; junction bases with no gene match: 8. The CDR3 totals 16 residues. The germline V gene has CDR1 SGHAT and CDR2 FQNNGV. The CDR3 spells CASSIRQGTNTGELFF. In DNA form, the CDR3 reads TGTGCCAGCAGCATTAGACAGGGAACTAACACCGGGGAGCTGTTTTTT.

This sequence joins TRBV15 and TRBJ1-1, with D perhaps matching TRBD1 (5 bases). The CDR3 covers 15 residues. V was cut by 1 base and J by 0 bases, with 9 bases left in between. Germline CDR1 reads LNHNV; CDR2 reads YYDKDF (reference sequence). The CDR3 coding sequence is TGTGCCACCAGCAGAGGTGGACACCTGAACACTGAAGCTTTCTTT. Translated, it gives CATSRGGHLNTEAFF.

This clone was detected only a few times. The junction does not match germline at one end; this may be a read error. In nucleotides, the CDR3 is TGCGCCAGCAGCGTAAAGGATAGACAGGGTTCTTTT. As protein: CASSVKDRQGSF. The chain carries TRBV5-1 and TRBJ1-1, with 7 bases aligning to TRBD1. The CDR3 loop spans 12 amino acids. CDR1 is SGHRS and CDR2 is YFSETQ in the germline V gene. The whole variable domain, filled in from reference TRBV5-1 and TRBJ1-1, reads KAGVTQTPRYLIKTRGQQVTLSCSPISGHRSVSWYQQTPGQGLQFLFEYFSETQRNKGNFPGRFSGRQFSNSRSEMNVSTLELGDSALYLCASSVKDRQGSFGQGTRLTVV.

The chain combines TRBV2 with TRBJ1-5, with D possibly matching TRBD1 (5 bases). V lost 2 bases and J 0 bases, leaving 14 bases between the germline ends. CDR3 length: 17 residues. CDR1 is SNHLY, CDR2 FYNNEI, per germline. As DNA, the CDR3 is TGTGCCAGCAGTGAAATGGCAGGGTGGTATAGCAATCAGCCCCAGCATTTT. It specifies CASSEMAGWYSNQPQHF.

The chain joins TRBV29-1 to TRBJ2-3; the D is unclear. The CDR3 length is 13 residues. Trimming took 1 base from V and 4 from J, leaving 9 bases between them. Germline CDR1 and CDR2: SQVTM and ANQGSEA. The CDR3 coding sequence is TGCAGCGTTGAAGCCCAGAACCCAGATACGCAGTATTTT. Residues: CSVEAQNPDTQYF.

The CDR3 protein is CASSLPSGAGETQYF. The CDR3 region has the DNA TGCGCCAGCAGCCTCCCAAGCGGTGCGGGCGAGACCCAGTACTTC. V usage is TRBV5-1 and J usage is TRBJ2-5; D is perhaps TRBD2 (5 bases). The CDR3 consists of 15 residues. CDR1 and CDR2 from the germline V gene are SGHRS and YFSETQ. V lost 4 bases and J 5 bases, leaving 18 bases between the germline ends.

The V call is TRBV7-2, the J call TRBJ1-2, with D possibly matching TRBD1 (5 bases). CDR3 size: 13 residues. Trimming left V 4 bases short and J 8 bases short, with 14 bases between. Looked up from germline, CDR1 is SGHTA and CDR2 is FQGNSA. The CDR3 reads CASSSRTGGGYTF. CDR3 bases: TGTGCCAGCAGCTCTCGGACCGGGGGGGGCTACACCTTC.

The V gene is TRBV7-9, the J gene TRBJ2-3; 15 positions agree with TRBD2. V shed 4 bases and J 4 bases; nucleotides not matched to a gene: 0. The CDR3 has 15 amino acids. Germline loops: CDR1 SEHNR, CDR2 FQNEAQ (reference sequence). This chain's CDR3 is CASSWTSGGADTQYF. As DNA, the CDR3 is TGTGCCAGCAGCTGGACTAGCGGGGGGGCAGATACGCAGTATTTT.

The chain couples TRBV10-1 to TRBJ2-1, with 7 bases identical to TRBD1. CDR1 is WNHNN, CDR2 SYGVQD, per germline (reference sequence). Germline trimming cut 5 bases from V and 7 bases from J; bases unmatched to any gene: 8. The CDR3 covers 14 residues. CDR3 sequence: CASSPGTEINEQFF. The CDR3 region has the DNA TGCGCCAGCAGTCCCGGGACAGAAATAAATGAGCAGTTCTTC.

J is TRBJ2-6 and V is TRBV7-3; D remains unclear. Germline-derived CDR1 and CDR2 are SGHTA and FQGTGA. The CDR3 sequence is 15 residues long. The V gene lost 0 bases and the J gene lost 4 bases, with 7 bases spanning the gap. The CDR3 reads CASSLTLAGANVLTF. Here the CDR3 DNA reads TGTGCCAGCAGCTTAACGTTGGCCGGGGCCAACGTCCTGACTTTC.

V is TRBV19 and J is TRBJ1-4; D remains ambiguous. CDR1 is LNHDA and CDR2 is SQIVND in the germline V gene (reference sequence). Trimming took off 5 bases at V and 0 bases at J, with 13 bases between the two ends. This CDR3 spans 16 amino acids. The CDR3 spells CASSPQADATNEKLFF. The CDR3 nucleotides are TGTGCCAGTAGTCCTCAGGCAGATGCAACTAATGAAAAACTGTTTTTT.